The T cell receptor beta chain under discussion was sequenced for a study of T cell repertoires in cytomegalovirus infection. Study results and caveats: Cumulative frequency of public TCR beta families picked out carriers of CMV plus the relevant HLA.

There are 15 residues in the CDR3. V lost 0 bases, J lost 4 bases, and 4 bases stayed unmatched. The germline V gene encodes CDR1 MNHEY and CDR2 SMNVEV (reference sequence). This clonotype has a handful of counts. Its target is unknown. TCRdb reprocessed the reads via MiXCR and lists one record per CDR3 protein. The sample includes some 940,000 distinct CDR3 sequences, about a third of them seen just once. V gene TRBV27 combines with J gene TRBJ2-3, with 7 bases aligning to TRBD1. The receptor was derived from a human donor in good health (CMV status not recorded). Some clones in this sample may be carry-over from other donors' samples. Sequencing was performed on cultured CD8+ T cells from PBMCs, taken from culture after CMV antigen stimulation. The CDR3 nucleotides read TGTGCCAGCAGTTTATCCCGGGACAGAGCAGATACGCAGTATTTT. It encodes CASSLSRDRADTQYF.